A selection of T cell receptor beta chains follows, all from one sample in a study of OX40 agonist ivuxolimab in advanced cancers. Clones were sequenced by immunoSEQ multiplex PCR, and TCRdb holds only the in-frame ones, with some missing. The data contain tens of thousands of clones, approximately 80% of them seen just once; the ten biggest clones take up about 1.1%. Sequenced here: CD4+ or CD8+ T cells sorted from blood, sampled in a trial of the OX40 agonist ivuxolimab. The receptors here all came from an adult with an advanced solid tumor such as melanoma, head and neck, liver or kidney cancer. Each CDR3 is given with its conserved first and last residue. Fields, in order: J gene, CDR3 length, V gene, CDR3 protein.

j_call: TRBJ1-2; cdr3_length: 17; v_call: TRBV7-8; cdr3_aa: CASSLGVRGQTNYGYTF
j_call: TRBJ2-7; cdr3_length: 13; v_call: TRBV7-2; cdr3_aa: CASSLDRTYEQYF
j_call: TRBJ1-6; cdr3_length: 16; v_call: TRBV18; cdr3_aa: CASSPSGTDYNSPLHF
j_call: TRBJ2-7; cdr3_length: 15; v_call: TRBV7-7; cdr3_aa: CASSPSSGFGHEQYF
j_call: TRBJ2-7; cdr3_length: 13; v_call: TRBV5-1; cdr3_aa: CASSFMGAHEQYF
j_call: TRBJ2-3; cdr3_length: 15; v_call: TRBV5-1; cdr3_aa: CASGLFSPETDTQYF
j_call: TRBJ1-2; cdr3_length: 16; v_call: TRBV19; cdr3_aa: CASRSIGDLRGYGYTF
j_call: TRBJ1-3; cdr3_length: 14; v_call: TRBV11-2; cdr3_aa: CASSLTSSGNTIYF
j_call: TRBJ1-5; cdr3_length: 11; v_call: TRBV6-6; cdr3_aa: CASSSGSPQHF
j_call: TRBJ2-2; cdr3_length: 15; v_call: TRBV29-1; cdr3_aa: CSAKDPGQGTGELFF
j_call: TRBJ1-4; cdr3_length: 16; v_call: TRBV27; cdr3_aa: CASSTYHEAANEKLFF
j_call: TRBJ1-4; cdr3_length: 16; v_call: TRBV5-1; cdr3_aa: CASSLVPTGGSEKLFF
j_call: TRBJ2-1; cdr3_length: 15; v_call: TRBV28; cdr3_aa: CASSRPSGTYNEQFF
j_call: TRBJ2-3; cdr3_length: 14; v_call: TRBV7-2; cdr3_aa: CASSFGSGAGTQYF
j_call: TRBJ1-3; cdr3_length: 15; v_call: TRBV9; cdr3_aa: CASSVATGFGNTIYF
j_call: TRBJ1-6; cdr3_length: 12; v_call: TRBV6-5; cdr3_aa: CASSFRVRTLHF
j_call: TRBJ2-7; cdr3_length: 13; v_call: TRBV25-1; cdr3_aa: CASGNRRAYEQYF
j_call: TRBJ2-3; cdr3_length: 12; v_call: TRBV29-1; cdr3_aa: CSVDPSTDTQYF
j_call: TRBJ1-2; cdr3_length: 12; v_call: TRBV7-8; cdr3_aa: CASSLTDYGYTF
j_call: TRBJ2-4; cdr3_length: 13; v_call: TRBV5-5; cdr3_aa: CASAAVGTLDQYF